Each of the 16 T cell receptor beta chains below was sequenced from the same sample in a study of blood T cell repertoires in COVID-19 (dated by TCRdb to between 2020 and 2021). Receptor libraries were prepared by the immunoSEQ multiplex PCR assay. TCRdb limited this immuneACCESS table to in-frame rearrangements with V and J called. A share of clones is missing; checked studies link under half to unresolved V genes, and the rest is unexplained. This sample comprises fewer than 200,000 clones, approximately 86% of them detected only once. The ten most abundant clones make up 2.5% to 3% of the sample. Input material: peripheral blood. The origin of the receptors is a man aged 35-49 years with active or convalescent COVID-19.

Turning to this clone: The junction departs from germline at one end; a sequencing error may be responsible. The chain has TRBV3-1 (or the pseudogene TRBV3-2) and TRBJ1-5; possibly TRBD1 for D (6 bases). The germline V gene encodes CDR1 LGHDT and CDR2 YNNKEL (reference sequence). The CDR3 runs to 14 residues. The CDR3 DNA sequence: TGTGCCAGCAGTCAAGGGGGGGGATACCAGCCCCAGCATTTT. It yields the protein CASSQGGGYQPQHF.

Note on this clone: This same CDR3 is encoded by further DNA sequences in the sample. The rearrangement uses TRBV10-3 and TRBJ2-2; 8 nucleotides align to TRBD1. Trimming at V came to 10 bases and at J to 3 bases, leaving 13 bases not matched to a gene. The CDR3 spans 16 residues. The germline V gene has CDR1 ENHRY and CDR2 SYGVKD. CDR3 sequence: CATTHSTGGDTGELFF. CDR3 coding DNA: TGTGCCACGACCCACTCCACAGGGGGAGACACCGGGGAGCTGTTTTTT.

This clone appeared a single time. The chain recombines TRBV5-1 with TRBJ1-2; 7 positions match TRBD1. The germline V gene has CDR1 SGHRS and CDR2 YFSETQ. The CDR3 is 14 amino acids. The J segment lost 5 bases and the V segment lost 4 bases, leaving 8 bases of the junction unmatched. In DNA form, the CDR3 reads TGCGCCAGCAGCCAGAGGACAGGTGGTTATGGCTACACCTTC. Its translation is CASSQRTGGYGYTF.

The chain has TRBV5-1 and TRBJ1-2; 8 positions match TRBD1. The J segment lost 6 bases and the V segment lost 2 bases, leaving 3 bases of the junction unmatched. The CDR3 extends over 13 amino acids. Germline-derived CDR1 and CDR2 are SGHRS and YFSETQ. CDR3 region: CASSFGQGDGYTF. DNA for the CDR3: TGCGCCAGCAGCTTTGGACAGGGAGATGGCTACACCTTC.

The V gene is TRBV7-8, the J gene TRBJ1-2, with D possibly TRBD1 on 6 matching bases. With 1 base removed from V and 0 bases from J, the gap between germline ends came to 24 bases. The CDR3 consists of 20 residues. Germline-derived CDR1 and CDR2 are SGHVS and FQNEAQ. In DNA, the CDR3 is TGTGCCAGCAGCTTAGGCGTCCTAGGGGGTGACTTTCGTTCTAACTATGGCTACACCTTC. Encoded protein: CASSLGVLGGDFRSNYGYTF. Using reference TRBV7-8 and TRBJ1-2 for the parts outside the CDR3, the full variable domain is GAGVSQSPRYKVAKRGQDVALRCDPISGHVSLFWYQQALGQGPEFLTYFQNEAQLDKSGLPSDRFFAERPEGSVSTLKIQRTQQEDSAVYLCASSLGVLGGDFRSNYGYTFGSGTRLTVV.

The chain is built from TRBV11-3 and TRBJ1-2; D gene uncertain. This CDR3 region has 14 residues. Germline CDR1 SGHNT, CDR2 YENEEA. V lost 4 bases to trimming and J lost 4 bases, with 13 bases between them. The DNA for the CDR3 is TGTGCCAGCAGCTCCCCCGGGTTGATCTATGGCTACACCTTC. Encoded protein: CASSSPGLIYGYTF. The full variable domain, rest sourced from reference TRBV11-3 and TRBJ1-2, is EAGVVQSPRYKIIEKKQPVAFWCNPISGHNTLYWYLQNLGQGPELLIRYENEEAVDDSQLPKDRFSAERLKGVDSTLKIQPAELGDSAVYLCASSSPGLIYGYTFGSGTRLTVV.

The chain has TRBV5-6 and TRBJ1-2, with D maybe TRBD1 (5 bases). Trimming removed 4 bases at V and 2 bases at J, with 9 bases between. Germline values: CDR1 SGHDT, CDR2 YYEEEE. The CDR3 has 13 residues. CDR3 bases: TGTGCCAGCAGCCGAGCAGGGAACTATGGCTACACCTTC. Translating gives CASSRAGNYGYTF.

As for this clone: The sample carries other DNA sequences with the same CDR3. The V gene is TRBV7-2, the J gene TRBJ2-3; 7 bases fit TRBD1. From germline, CDR1 is SGHTA and CDR2 FQGNSA. The length of the CDR3 is 14 residues. The V gene end was trimmed by 2 bases and the J gene end by 2 bases; junction bases not matched to a gene: 1. The DNA of the CDR3 is TGTGCCAGCAGCTTAACAGGGGACACAGATACGCAGTATTTT. Protein: CASSLTGDTDTQYF.

Here the CDR3 DNA reads TGTGCCAGCAGCTTAGGGGGCGGTGAAGCTTTCTTT. Encoded protein: CASSLGGGEAFF. The genes are TRBV11-2 and TRBJ1-1; TRBD1 might be the D (5 bases). In germline, CDR1 is SGHAT, CDR2 FQNNGV. The CDR3 has 12 residues. V was shortened by 1 base and J by 7 bases, with 7 bases between the two germline ends.

The rearrangement uses TRBV28 and TRBJ1-4; 7 positions match TRBD1. There are 14 residues in the CDR3. Germline trimming cut 5 bases from V and 6 bases from J; bases unmatched to any gene: 6. Germline V gene data show CDR1 as MDHEN and CDR2 as SYDVKM. The DNA of the CDR3 is TGTGCCAGCAGTGCGGGACAGCATTATGAAAAACTGTTTTTT. Translation: CASSAGQHYEKLFF. Using reference TRBV28 and TRBJ1-4 for the parts outside the CDR3, the full variable domain is DVKVTQSSRYLVKRTGEKVFLECVQDMDHENMFWYRQDPGLGLRLIYFSYDVKMKEKGDIPEGYSVSREKKERFSLILESASTNQTSMYLCASSAGQHYEKLFFGSGTQLSVL.

J is TRBJ1-5 and V is TRBV4-1; a possible D gene is TRBD1 (6 bases). The CDR3 spans 15 residues. The germline V gene has CDR1 MGHRA and CDR2 YSYEKL. V lost 0 bases to trimming and J lost 9 bases, with 15 bases between them. The CDR3 sequence: CASSQEATGGRPQHF. The CDR3 DNA is TGCGCCAGCAGCCAAGAAGCGACAGGTGGTCGGCCCCAGCATTTT.

The chain links TRBV2 to TRBJ2-2, with a tentative D call TRBD1 (5 bases). The CDR3 is made up of 15 amino acids. Trimming took 3 bases from V and 4 from J, leaving 12 bases between them. In germline, CDR1 is SNHLY, CDR2 FYNNEI. The CDR3 DNA is TGTGCCAGCAGTGATAGGGGTATGAGCACCGGGGAGCTGTTTTTT. Translated, it gives CASSDRGMSTGELFF. The full variable domain, its missing parts supplied by reference TRBV2 and TRBJ2-2, is EPEVTQTPSHQVTQMGQEVILRCVPISNHLYFYWYRQILGQKVEFLVSFYNNEISEKSEIFDDQFSVERPDGSNFTLKIRSTKLEDSAMYFCASSDRGMSTGELFFGEGSRLTVL.

This sequence joins TRBV7-9 and TRBJ2-7, with 7 bases aligning to TRBD1. Germline trimming cut 5 bases from V and 6 bases from J; bases unmatched to any gene: 1. The germline V gene encodes CDR1 SEHNR and CDR2 FQNEAQ (reference sequence). This CDR3 contains 11 residues. CDR3 nucleotides: TGTGCCAGCAGCAGGGGGCCCGAGCAGTACTTC. Its translation: CASSRGPEQYF.

A few counts support this clone. The chain has TRBV7-9 and TRBJ1-1, with 7 bases that match TRBD1. CDR1 SEHNR and CDR2 FQNEAQ come from the germline V gene (reference sequence). V dropped 7 bases and J dropped 2; count of bases not matched to a gene: 10. The length of the CDR3 is 15 residues. This CDR3 reads CASTKSRGRNTEAFF. CDR3 bases: TGTGCCAGCACCAAATCCAGGGGGAGAAACACTGAAGCTTTCTTT.

The rearrangement uses TRBV28 and TRBJ2-3, with 10 bases lining up with TRBD2. V gave up 4 bases and J gave up 0 bases; unmatched junction bases: 7. The CDR3 length is 17 residues. The germline V gene has CDR1 MDHEN and CDR2 SYDVKM. The CDR3: CASSWTSGETSTDTQYF. CDR3 DNA: TGTGCCAGCAGTTGGACTAGCGGAGAGACTAGCACAGATACGCAGTATTTT. The entire variable domain, with the rest obtained from reference TRBV28 and TRBJ2-3, is as follows: DVKVTQSSRYLVKRTGEKVFLECVQDMDHENMFWYRQDPGLGLRLIYFSYDVKMKEKGDIPEGYSVSREKKERFSLILESASTNQTSMYLCASSWTSGETSTDTQYFGPGTRLTVL.

This clone was detected a few times. The rearrangement joins TRBV2 to TRBJ1-5; 7 bases align to TRBD1. V gave up 10 bases and J gave up 0 bases; unmatched junction bases: 12. Germline V lookup: CDR1 SNHLY, CDR2 FYNNEI. The CDR3 runs 16 residues. The CDR3 sequence is CATSLDRLYSNQPQHF. CDR3 DNA sequence: TGTGCCACCTCTCTGGACAGGCTTTATAGCAATCAGCCCCAGCATTTT.